These 20 T cell receptor beta chains share one sample of origin, sequenced in a study of molecular identifiers for immune sequencing clone quantification. Each CDR3 protein gets one entry after TCRdb re-called the PCR reads with MiXCR. Among hundreds of thousands of distinct CDR3 sequences listed, 25% were seen once. Sequenced input: naive CD8+ T cells from blood, with Jurkat cell RNA spiked in. As to subset: FACS-sorted CD8+CD4-CCR7+CD45RA+ naive T cells. The source is a human donor in good health. Some libraries in this study had Jurkat cell RNA spiked in.

This clonotype was counted a few times. The rearrangement joins TRBV27 to TRBJ1-3, with TRBD1 identical over 7 bases. The CDR3 consists of 15 residues. Looked up from germline, CDR1 is MNHEY and CDR2 is SMNVEV (reference sequence). After removal of 2 bases from V and 1 base from J, the junction contained 2 bases not matched to a gene. The CDR3 loop is CASSLQTGSGNTIYF. In DNA, the CDR3 is TGTGCCAGCAGTTTACAGACAGGGTCTGGAAACACCATATATTTT.

The rearrangement joins TRBV5-5 to TRBJ1-1; no clear D gene. Germline-derived CDR1 and CDR2 are SGHKS and YYEKEE (reference sequence). CDR3 length equals 13 residues. Trimming left V 4 bases short and J 5 bases short, with 12 bases between. The chain's CDR3 is CASSPLSRTEAFF. In DNA, the CDR3 is TGTGCCAGCAGCCCTTTGAGTCGGACTGAAGCTTTCTTT.

As for this clonotype: No conserved phenylalanine or tryptophan ends this CDR3, so it is likely a read error. The J gene is TRBJ2-3, the V gene TRBV9; D may be TRBD1 or TRBD2 (7 bases each). The CDR3 sequence is 18 residues long. CDR1 and CDR2 (germline): SGDLS, YYNGEE. Trimming removed 1 base from V and 1 base from J, with 19 bases in between. The CDR3 region is CASSVSPQGGEGTDTQYY. CDR3 nucleotide sequence: TGTGCCAGCAGCGTATCTCCCCAGGGGGGGGAAGGCACAGATACGCAGTATTAT.

This clonotype was found a few times. The V and J genes are TRBV10-2 and TRBJ2-2; D may be TRBD1 (5 bases). V was cut by 7 bases and J by 0 bases, with 12 bases left in between. The CDR3 is 15 residues long. Germline V CDR1 and CDR2: WSHSY, SAAADI. CDR3 residues: CASMEGHPNTGELFF. As DNA, the CDR3 is TGCGCCAGCATGGAAGGACACCCGAACACCGGGGAGCTGTTTTTT.

Details on this clonotype: A clone one base away is much larger, so this may be a read error. Here the CDR3 DNA reads TGTGCTAGTGGTGATCTATTGGCGGTAAACACCATATATTTT. Residues: CASGDLLAVNTIYF. This rearrangement joins TRBV12-5 to TRBJ1-3; D remains ambiguous. The germline gives CDR1 LGHNT, CDR2 FRNRAP. The CDR3 is 14 amino acids. Trimming took off 5 bases at V and 6 bases at J, with 14 bases between the two ends.

This chain connects TRBV27 to TRBJ1-5; 7 nucleotides match TRBD1. The CDR3 length is 15 residues. The trim removed 4 bases at V and 1 base at J, leaving 4 bases unmatched. CDR1 is MNHEY and CDR2 is SMNVEV in the germline V gene (reference sequence). CDR3 region: CASSWTGVSNQPQHF. CDR3 nucleotide sequence: TGTGCCAGCAGTTGGACAGGAGTCAGCAATCAGCCCCAGCATTTT.

This clonotype was counted a single time. At one end the junction does not follow the germline gene, possibly because of a read error. The chain carries TRBV6-5 and TRBJ1-6, with no clear D. The CDR3 consists of 14 residues. CDR1 is MNHEY, CDR2 SVGAGI, per germline. CDR3 DNA sequence: TGTGCCAGCAGTTACTCAGGGAGCCATTCACCCCCCCACTTT. Translating gives CASSYSGSHSPPHF.

Notes on this clonotype: The junction departs from the called germline gene at one end, perhaps through a read error. The CDR3 loop is CARSAALLGVVSNQPPHF. The DNA for the CDR3 is TGTGCCCGCAGTGCAGCGCTTCTGGGGGTAGTAAGCAATCAGCCCCCGCATTTT. The rearrangement uses TRBV6-1 and TRBJ1-5, with a weak D call TRBD1 (5 bases). Germline V lookup: CDR1 MNHNS, CDR2 SASEGT. The CDR3 sequence is 18 residues long.

The chain employs TRBV30 and TRBJ1-4; TRBD1 is a possible D gene (5 bases). This CDR3 is 15 amino acids long. The V end lost 0 bases, the J end lost 5 bases, and 13 bases lay between the germline ends. Germline assignment: CDR1 GTSNPN and CDR2 SVGIG (reference sequence). CDR3 DNA: TGTGCCTGGAGTGTCGGCATGGGGGGGAATGAAAAACTGTTTTTT. Its protein product is CAWSVGMGGNEKLFF. The variable domain in full, with the rest retrieved from reference TRBV30 and TRBJ1-4, is SQTIHQWPATLVQPVGSPLSLECTVEGTSNPNLYWYRQAAGRGLQLLFYSVGIGQISSEVPQNLSASRPQDRQFILSSKKLLLSDSGFYLCAWSVGMGGNEKLFFGSGTQLSVL.

The V and J genes are TRBV5-4 and TRBJ2-7; D is possibly TRBD1 (5 bases). Germline CDR1 is SGHNT and CDR2 is YYREEE (reference sequence). This CDR3 has 17 amino acids. V dropped 3 bases and J dropped 5 bases, with 24 bases sitting between them. The CDR3 loop reads CASSSQPQGSLIHEQYF. The CDR3 bases are TGTGCCAGCAGCTCCCAACCGCAGGGAAGTTTGATCCACGAGCAGTACTTC. The whole variable domain, filled in from reference TRBV5-4 and TRBJ2-7, reads ETGVTQSPTHLIKTRGQQVTLRCSSQSGHNTVSWYQQALGQGPQFIFQYYREEENGRGNFPPRFSGLQFPNYSSELNVNALELDDSALYLCASSSQPQGSLIHEQYFGPGTRLTVT.

This clonotype occurred a few times. This chain uses TRBV5-4 with TRBJ2-7, with TRBD1 as a possible D gene (5 bases). Germline assignment: CDR1 SGHNT and CDR2 YYREEE (reference sequence). This CDR3 comprises 12 residues. Deletions cut 1 base from V and 5 bases from J, with 7 bases between. This CDR3 reads CASSLFRDEQYF. The CDR3 coding sequence is TGTGCCAGCAGCTTGTTCAGGGACGAGCAGTACTTC.

The genes are TRBV9 and TRBJ2-1, with D possibly being TRBD2 (6 bases). The V end was cut by 4 bases, the J end by 3 bases, with 20 bases between. This CDR3 is 17 amino acids long. Germline loops: CDR1 SGDLS, CDR2 YYNGEE. CDR3 DNA sequence: TGTGCCAGCAGCACCCACCCCCGCGGCGGGAACTACAATGAGCAGTTCTTC. Its translation: CASSTHPRGGNYNEQFF.

The genes are TRBV13 and TRBJ2-1; 9 bases are shared with TRBD2. The germline V gene has CDR1 PRHDT and CDR2 FYEKMQ (reference sequence). The CDR3 length is 15 residues. V gave up 5 bases and J gave up 5 bases; unmatched junction bases: 7. The DNA of the CDR3 is TGTGCCAGCAGCGGGGTAGCGGGAGCCGACAATGAGCAGTTCTTC. Translation: CASSGVAGADNEQFF. Variable domain in full (rest from reference TRBV13 and TRBJ2-1): AAGVIQSPRHLIKEKRETATLKCYPIPRHDTVYWYQQGPGQDPQFLISFYEKMQSDKGSIPDRFSAQQFSDYHSELNMSSLELGDSALYFCASSGVAGADNEQFFGPGTRLTVL.

About this clonotype itself: The CDR3 ends on some other residue instead of the conserved phenylalanine or tryptophan, so this is likely a read error. V is TRBV5-6 and J is TRBJ2-3, with D perhaps assigned TRBD1 or TRBD2 (5 bases each). Looked up from germline, CDR1 is SGHDT and CDR2 is YYEEEE. The CDR3 consists of 14 residues. Trimming removed 0 bases at V and 5 bases at J, with 10 bases between. The CDR3 here is CASSLEGAGDTQYT. The CDR3 bases are TGTGCCAGCAGCTTGGAAGGGGCGGGAGATACGCAGTATACT.

The chain couples TRBV19 to TRBJ1-4; no reliable D call. CDR1 and CDR2 (germline): LNHDA, SQIVND (reference sequence). Trimming stripped 8 bases from V and 0 bases from J, with 7 bases between. The CDR3 extends over 13 amino acids. The CDR3 DNA reads as TGTGCCAGTTCATGGGCAACTAATGAAAAACTGTTTTTT. The encoded protein is CASSWATNEKLFF. Variable domain in full (rest from reference TRBV19 and TRBJ1-4): DGGITQSPKYLFRKEGQNVTLSCEQNLNHDAMYWYRQDPGQGLRLIYYSQIVNDFQKGDIAEGYSVSREKKESFPLTVTSAQKNPTAFYLCASSWATNEKLFFGSGTQLSVL.

As concerns this clonotype: A much larger clone lies a single base off, so this may be a read error. V gene TRBV4-1 combines with J gene TRBJ1-1; D unclear. CDR3 length: 16 amino acids. The germline CDR1 and CDR2 sequences are MGHRA and YSYEKL. The CDR3 DNA sequence: TGCGCCCGCAGCCAGCTAGGAAAGGACTGGAACACTGAAGCTTTCTTT. Translating it yields CARSQLGKDWNTEAFF.

Worth noting for this clonotype: Just one base apart from a much larger clone, this may be a read error. This chain links TRBV11-2 with TRBJ2-1, with D maybe TRBD2 (6 bases). Trimming took 8 bases from V and 8 from J, leaving 19 bases between them. CDR1 is SGHAT and CDR2 is FQNNGV in the germline V gene. The CDR3 loop spans 14 amino acids. CDR3 nucleotide sequence: TGTGCCAGCGGCTGGGGGGTAGGTTCCGATGAGCAGTTCTTC. Amino acids: CASGWGVGSDEQFF.

This chain links TRBV7-9 with TRBJ1-5; no clear D gene. Germline CDR1 and CDR2: SEHNR and FQNEAQ (reference sequence). This CDR3 spans 14 amino acids. With 1 base removed from V and 6 bases from J, the gap between germline ends came to 10 bases. The chain's CDR3 is CASSLVGNRQPQHF. The DNA for the CDR3 is TGTGCCAGCAGCTTAGTGGGGAACCGTCAGCCCCAGCATTTT.

The chain links TRBV7-8 to TRBJ2-2; the D is unclear. Trimming removed 2 bases from V and 6 bases from J, with 7 bases in between. Germline V CDR1 and CDR2: SGHVS, FQNEAQ. The CDR3 totals 13 residues. The CDR3 DNA follows: TGTGCCAGCAGCTTACGGGCATCCGGGGAGCTGTTTTTT. It encodes CASSLRASGELFF.

This clonotype has only a few counts. The J gene is TRBJ2-3, the V gene TRBV2, with TRBD2 identical over 7 bases. This CDR3 has 15 amino acids. Per germline, CDR1 SNHLY and CDR2 FYNNEI. With 6 bases clipped from V and 0 bases from J, the junction kept 6 bases outside the gene matches. This CDR3 reads CASRGSGFSTDTQYF. CDR3 bases: TGTGCCAGCAGGGGTAGCGGGTTCAGCACAGATACGCAGTATTTT.